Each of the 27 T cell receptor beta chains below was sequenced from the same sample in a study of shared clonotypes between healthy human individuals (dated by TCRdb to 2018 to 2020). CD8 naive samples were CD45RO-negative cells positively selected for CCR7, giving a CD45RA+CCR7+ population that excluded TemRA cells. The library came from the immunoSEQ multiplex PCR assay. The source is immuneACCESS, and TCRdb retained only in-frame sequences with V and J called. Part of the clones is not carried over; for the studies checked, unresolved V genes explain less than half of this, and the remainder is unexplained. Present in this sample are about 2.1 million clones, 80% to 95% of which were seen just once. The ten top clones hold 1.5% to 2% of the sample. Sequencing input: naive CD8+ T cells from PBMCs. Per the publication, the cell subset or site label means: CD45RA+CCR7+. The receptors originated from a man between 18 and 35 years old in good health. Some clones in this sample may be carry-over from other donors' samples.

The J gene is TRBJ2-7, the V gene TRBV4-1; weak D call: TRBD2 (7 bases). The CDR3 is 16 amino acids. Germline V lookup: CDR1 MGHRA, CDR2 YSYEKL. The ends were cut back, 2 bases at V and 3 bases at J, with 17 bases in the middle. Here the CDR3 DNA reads TGCGCCAGCAGCCAATCGGGGGGCCTAGGTCTCTACGAGCAGTACTTC. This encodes CASSQSGGLGLYEQYF.

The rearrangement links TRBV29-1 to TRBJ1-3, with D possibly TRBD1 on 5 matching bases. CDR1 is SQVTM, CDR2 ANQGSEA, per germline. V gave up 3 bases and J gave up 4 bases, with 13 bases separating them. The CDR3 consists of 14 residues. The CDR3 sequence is CSVEQGRTGNTIYF. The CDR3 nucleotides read TGCAGCGTTGAGCAGGGTCGAACGGGAAACACCATATATTTT.

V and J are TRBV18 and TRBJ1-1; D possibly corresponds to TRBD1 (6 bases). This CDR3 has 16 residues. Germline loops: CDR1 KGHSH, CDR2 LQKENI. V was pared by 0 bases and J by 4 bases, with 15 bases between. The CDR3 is CASSPPGGARGTEAFF. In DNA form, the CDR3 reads TGTGCCAGCTCACCACCTGGGGGGGCGAGAGGCACTGAAGCTTTCTTT.

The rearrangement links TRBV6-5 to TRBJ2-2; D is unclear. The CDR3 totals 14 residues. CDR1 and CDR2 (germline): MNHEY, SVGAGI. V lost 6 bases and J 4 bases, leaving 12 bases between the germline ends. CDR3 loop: CASSREYGTGELFF. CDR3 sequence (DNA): TGTGCCAGCAGCCGAGAGTATGGCACCGGGGAGCTGTTTTTT.

The CDR3 DNA reads as TGTGCCATCAGGGCCAGGACAGATACGCAGTATTTT. Encoded protein: CAIRARTDTQYF. The chain has TRBV10-3 and TRBJ2-3; D not resolved. The CDR3 covers 12 residues. V was pared by 6 bases and J by 3 bases, with 7 bases between. CDR1 is ENHRY, CDR2 SYGVKD, per germline.

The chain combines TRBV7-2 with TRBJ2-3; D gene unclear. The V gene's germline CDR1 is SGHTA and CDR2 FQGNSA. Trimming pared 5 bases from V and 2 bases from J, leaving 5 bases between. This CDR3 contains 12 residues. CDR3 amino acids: CASSLDTDTQYF. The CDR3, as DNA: TGTGCCAGCAGCCTCGACACAGATACGCAGTATTTT.

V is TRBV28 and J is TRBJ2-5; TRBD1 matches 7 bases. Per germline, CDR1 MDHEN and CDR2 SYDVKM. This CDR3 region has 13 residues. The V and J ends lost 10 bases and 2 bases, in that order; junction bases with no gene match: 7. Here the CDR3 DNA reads TGTGCCACCAGAGGGACAGCGCAAGAGACCCAGTACTTC. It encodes CATRGTAQETQYF.

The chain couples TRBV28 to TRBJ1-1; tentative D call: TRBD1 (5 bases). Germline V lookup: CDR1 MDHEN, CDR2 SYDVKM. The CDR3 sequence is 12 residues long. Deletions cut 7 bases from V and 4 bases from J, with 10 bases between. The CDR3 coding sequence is TGTGCCAGCACAGACAGTACCACTGAAGCTTTCTTT. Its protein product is CASTDSTTEAFF. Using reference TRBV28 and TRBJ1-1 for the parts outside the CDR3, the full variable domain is DVKVTQSSRYLVKRTGEKVFLECVQDMDHENMFWYRQDPGLGLRLIYFSYDVKMKEKGDIPEGYSVSREKKERFSLILESASTNQTSMYLCASTDSTTEAFFGQGTRLTVV.

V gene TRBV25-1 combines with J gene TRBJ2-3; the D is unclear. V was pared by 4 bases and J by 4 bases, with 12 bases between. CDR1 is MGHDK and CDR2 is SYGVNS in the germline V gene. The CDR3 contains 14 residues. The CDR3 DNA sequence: TGTGCCAGCAGTGGCCAAGAAGGGTCAGATACGCAGTATTTT. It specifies CASSGQEGSDTQYF.

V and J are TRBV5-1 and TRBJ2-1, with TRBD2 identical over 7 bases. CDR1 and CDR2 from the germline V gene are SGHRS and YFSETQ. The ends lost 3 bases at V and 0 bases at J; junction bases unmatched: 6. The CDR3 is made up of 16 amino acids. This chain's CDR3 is CASSSTSAGSYNEQFF. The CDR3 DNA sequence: TGCGCCAGCAGCTCCACTAGCGCCGGCTCCTACAATGAGCAGTTCTTC.

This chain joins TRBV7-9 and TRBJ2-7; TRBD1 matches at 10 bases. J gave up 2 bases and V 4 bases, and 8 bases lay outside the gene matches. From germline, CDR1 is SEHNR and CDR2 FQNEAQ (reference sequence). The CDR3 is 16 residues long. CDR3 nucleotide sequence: TGTGCCAGCAGCTCCCTCCGGGACAGGGGTACCTACGAGCAGTACTTC. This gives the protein CASSSLRDRGTYEQYF.

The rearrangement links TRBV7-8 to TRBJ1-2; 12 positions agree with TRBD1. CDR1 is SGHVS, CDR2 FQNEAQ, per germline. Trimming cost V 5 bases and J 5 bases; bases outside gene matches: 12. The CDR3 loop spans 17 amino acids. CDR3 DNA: TGTGCCAGCAGCCCGTCCCGGGACAGGGGGCGCAATTATGGCTACACCTTC. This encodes CASSPSRDRGRNYGYTF.

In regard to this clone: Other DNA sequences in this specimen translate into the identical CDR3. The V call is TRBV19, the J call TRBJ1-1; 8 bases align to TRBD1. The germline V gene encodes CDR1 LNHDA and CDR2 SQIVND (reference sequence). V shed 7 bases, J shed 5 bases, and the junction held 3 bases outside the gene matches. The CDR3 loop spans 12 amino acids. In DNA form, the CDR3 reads TGTGCCAGTAAGACAGGGGCGACTGAAGCTTTCTTT. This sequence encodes CASKTGATEAFF.

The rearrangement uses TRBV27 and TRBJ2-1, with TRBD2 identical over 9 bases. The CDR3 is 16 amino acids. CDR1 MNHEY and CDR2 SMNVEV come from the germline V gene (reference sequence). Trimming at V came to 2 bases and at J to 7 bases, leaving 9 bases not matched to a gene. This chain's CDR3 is CASSLAGGHPLNEQFF. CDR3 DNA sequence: TGTGCCAGCAGTTTAGCGGGAGGGCATCCGCTTAATGAGCAGTTCTTC.

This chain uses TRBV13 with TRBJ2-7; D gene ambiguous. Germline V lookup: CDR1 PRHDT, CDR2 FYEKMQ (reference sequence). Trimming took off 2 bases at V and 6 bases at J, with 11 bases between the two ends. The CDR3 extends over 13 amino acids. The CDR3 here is CASSLTGIGEQYF. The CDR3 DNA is TGTGCCAGCAGCTTAACTGGGATCGGCGAGCAGTACTTC.

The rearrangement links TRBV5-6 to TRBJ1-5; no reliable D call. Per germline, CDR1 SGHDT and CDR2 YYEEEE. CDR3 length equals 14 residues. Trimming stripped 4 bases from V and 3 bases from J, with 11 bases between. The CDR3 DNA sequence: TGTGCCAGCAGCCAATACAGTGTCAATCAGCCCCAGCATTTT. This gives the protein CASSQYSVNQPQHF.

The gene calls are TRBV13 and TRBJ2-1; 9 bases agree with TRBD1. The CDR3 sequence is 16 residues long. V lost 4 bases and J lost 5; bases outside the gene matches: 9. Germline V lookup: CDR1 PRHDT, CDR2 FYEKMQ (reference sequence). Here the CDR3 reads CASSSWGTGLDNEQFF. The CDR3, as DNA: TGTGCCAGCAGCTCATGGGGGACAGGGCTTGACAATGAGCAGTTCTTC.

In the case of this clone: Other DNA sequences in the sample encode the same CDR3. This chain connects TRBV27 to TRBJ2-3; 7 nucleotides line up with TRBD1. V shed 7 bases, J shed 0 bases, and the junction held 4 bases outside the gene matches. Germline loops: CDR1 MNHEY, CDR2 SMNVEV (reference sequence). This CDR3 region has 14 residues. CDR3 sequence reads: CASTLTGSTDTQYF. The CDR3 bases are TGTGCCAGCACCCTGACAGGGAGCACAGATACGCAGTATTTT.

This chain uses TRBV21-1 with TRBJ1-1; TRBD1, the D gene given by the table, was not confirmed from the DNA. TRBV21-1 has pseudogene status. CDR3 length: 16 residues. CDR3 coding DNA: TGTGCCAGCAGCCCACGAGGACAGGGGAGACACACTGAAGCTTTCTTT. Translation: CASSPRGQGRHTEAFF.

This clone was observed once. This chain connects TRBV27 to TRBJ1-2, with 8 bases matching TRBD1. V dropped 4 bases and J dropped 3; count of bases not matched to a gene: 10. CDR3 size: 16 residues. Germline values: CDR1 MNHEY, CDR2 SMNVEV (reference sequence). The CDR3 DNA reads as TGTGCCAGCAGTTCCCGGACAGGGTGGGTCGACTATGGCTACACCTTC. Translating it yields CASSSRTGWVDYGYTF.

CDR3: CASSRYRATDTQYF. The DNA for the CDR3 is TGTGCCAGCTCACGGTACAGGGCCACAGATACGCAGTATTTT. The genes are TRBV28 and TRBJ2-3; D is perhaps TRBD1 (6 bases). CDR1 is MDHEN, CDR2 SYDVKM, per germline. The CDR3 loop spans 14 amino acids. The V and J ends lost 8 bases and 2 bases respectively, with 14 bases between them.

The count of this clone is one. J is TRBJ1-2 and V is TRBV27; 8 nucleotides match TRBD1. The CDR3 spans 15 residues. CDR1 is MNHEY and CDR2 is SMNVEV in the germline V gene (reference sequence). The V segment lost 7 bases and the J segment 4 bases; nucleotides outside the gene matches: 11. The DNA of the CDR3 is TGTGCCAGCACCCACAGGGGGGGCGGCGGCTATGGCTACACCTTC. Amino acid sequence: CASTHRGGGGYGYTF.

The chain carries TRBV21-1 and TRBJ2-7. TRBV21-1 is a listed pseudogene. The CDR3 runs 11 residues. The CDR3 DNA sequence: TGTGCCAGCCGTAAAGACCCCGAGCAGTACTTC. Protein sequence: CASRKDPEQYF.

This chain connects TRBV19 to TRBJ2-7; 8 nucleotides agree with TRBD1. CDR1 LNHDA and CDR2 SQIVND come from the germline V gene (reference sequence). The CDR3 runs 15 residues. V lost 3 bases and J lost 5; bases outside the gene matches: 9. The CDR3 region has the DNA TGTGCCAGTAGTATGGTGCAACAGGGGGTCCACGAGCAGTACTTC. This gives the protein CASSMVQQGVHEQYF.

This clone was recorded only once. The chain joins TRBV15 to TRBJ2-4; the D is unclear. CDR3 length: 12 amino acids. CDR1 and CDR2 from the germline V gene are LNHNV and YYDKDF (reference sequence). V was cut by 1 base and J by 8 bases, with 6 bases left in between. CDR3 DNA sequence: TGTGCCACCAGCAGAGTTGGAGACATTCAGTACTTC. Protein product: CATSRVGDIQYF.

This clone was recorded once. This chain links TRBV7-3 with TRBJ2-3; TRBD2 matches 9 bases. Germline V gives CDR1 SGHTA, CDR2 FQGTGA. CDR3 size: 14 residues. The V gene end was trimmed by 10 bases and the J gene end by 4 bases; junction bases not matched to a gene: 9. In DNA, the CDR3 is TGTGCCACCTCTTCTAGCGGGAAGGCAGATACGCAGTATTTT. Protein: CATSSSGKADTQYF.

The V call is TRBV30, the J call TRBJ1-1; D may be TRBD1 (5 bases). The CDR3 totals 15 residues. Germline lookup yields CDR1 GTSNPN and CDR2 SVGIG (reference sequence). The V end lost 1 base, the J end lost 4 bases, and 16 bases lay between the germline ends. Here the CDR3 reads CAWSASAGFFTEAFF. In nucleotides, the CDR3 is TGTGCCTGGAGTGCATCAGCAGGGTTTTTCACTGAAGCTTTCTTT.